This TCR beta chain is drawn from a study of T-cell reconstitution after alpha-beta-depleted transplantation in children. The germline V gene encodes CDR1 MGHRA and CDR2 YSYEKL. Trimming pared 0 bases from V and 4 bases from J, leaving 12 bases between. The CDR3 extends over 15 amino acids. Regarding the study as a whole: At around two months after transplant, the alpha-beta T cells were reportedly derived from several hundred expanded clones that came from non-depleted graft cells. Among T cells one year after transplant, newly produced cells accounted for most counts and diversity. The origin of high day-60 TCRbeta diversity in some patients lay in surviving recipient T cells and thymic progenitors.

A note on this clonotype: What it binds is unknown.

The library targeted TCRbeta and was prepared with unique molecular identifiers. TCRdb re-analysed the PCR reads in MiXCR, keeping a single row per CDR3 protein. The sample yields 700,000 to 950,000 distinct CDR3 sequences, approximately 15% seen once. The rearrangement uses TRBV4-1 and TRBJ2-5; D remains unclear. This clonotype was sampled from a male patient under 18 who had a stem cell transplant for acute lymphoblastic leukemia, so the T cells may come from the graft donor. Sequences were derived from PBMCs, mostly from graft donor cells, sampled 360 days after TCRalphabeta/CD19-depleted stem cell transplant. CDR3: CASSQDTWLGETQYF. The CDR3, as DNA: TGCGCCAGCAGCCAAGACACGTGGCTTGGAGAGACCCAGTACTTC.